These 32 T cell receptor beta chains originate from one sample sequenced in a study of PD-L1 blockade in urothelial cancer. Clones were read by immunoSEQ multiplex PCR, and TCRdb kept only the in-frame ones, dropping some. The table includes around 100,000 clones, around 90% detected once. The specimen was PBMCs, collected around atezolizumab (anti-PD-L1) treatment. These receptors originate from a woman older than 75 with urothelial cancer.

The chain carries TRBV1 and TRBJ1-2. TRBV1 counts as a pseudogene. The CDR3 contains 14 residues. The chain's CDR3 is CTRRPEGLDYGYTF. The CDR3 DNA is TGCACCAGACGACCAGAGGGTTTAGACTATGGCTACACCTTC.

This chain links TRBV6-1 with TRBJ1-1; 7 bases fit TRBD1. V gave up 5 bases and J gave up 11 bases; unmatched junction bases: 11. Germline V gives CDR1 MNHNS, CDR2 SASEGT. CDR3 size: 13 residues. CDR3 sequence (DNA): TGTGCCAGCAGTTTAACCGGGACAGAGGGGGCTTTCTTT. Translated: CASSLTGTEGAFF.

The gene calls are TRBV27 and TRBJ2-7, with D hard to call. The CDR3 sequence is 13 residues long. CDR1 and CDR2 (germline): MNHEY, SMNVEV (reference sequence). V was pared by 2 bases and J by 2 bases, with 7 bases between. The CDR3 bases are TGTGCCAGCAGTTTACGGGTTCCCTACGAGCAGTACTTC. It is translated as CASSLRVPYEQYF.

The gene calls are TRBV19 and TRBJ1-5; D is perhaps TRBD1 (5 bases). Germline assignment: CDR1 LNHDA and CDR2 SQIVND (reference sequence). This CDR3 has 15 amino acids. The V gene lost 8 bases and the J gene lost 0 bases, with 14 bases spanning the gap. The CDR3 DNA reads TGTGCCAGTTTCGCCGGGGGGAATAGCAATCAGCCCCAGCATTTT. The encoded protein is CASFAGGNSNQPQHF.

A note on this clone: This sample includes further DNA sequences coding for the same CDR3. The chain is built from TRBV4-2 and TRBJ2-2; D call uncertain. V gave up 1 base and J gave up 5 bases, with 2 bases separating them. CDR3 size: 12 residues. The germline CDR1 and CDR2 sequences are LGHNA and YNFKEQ. CDR3 loop: CASSQATGELFF. CDR3 DNA: TGTGCCAGCAGCCAAGCTACCGGGGAGCTGTTTTTT.

The table lists this clone with a count of one. The genes are TRBV9 and TRBJ2-1, with TRBD2 as a possible D gene (6 bases). The CDR3 spans 14 residues. Germline V CDR1 and CDR2: SGDLS, YYNGEE. Trimming took off 6 bases at V and 7 bases at J, with 17 bases between the two ends. The CDR3, as DNA: TGTGCCAGCAACCGTCGGGGGAGTTGGAATGAGCAGTTCTTC. Translating it yields CASNRRGSWNEQFF.

The chain has TRBV15 and TRBJ2-2; 9 nucleotides match TRBD2. Trimming cost V 5 bases and J 6 bases; bases outside gene matches: 16. CDR1 is LNHNV, CDR2 YYDKDF, per germline (reference sequence). This CDR3 is 18 amino acids long. Here the CDR3 reads CATSDPLRSSGIAGELFF. CDR3 nucleotides: TGTGCCACCAGCGACCCCCTGCGGTCTAGCGGGATTGCCGGGGAGCTGTTTTTT.

The chain is built from TRBV11-2 and TRBJ2-3; 14 bases are shared with TRBD2. Germline V gene lookup returns CDR1 SGHAT and CDR2 FQNNGV. After removal of 5 bases from V and 2 bases from J, the junction contained 6 bases not matched to a gene. The CDR3 covers 17 residues. The CDR3 protein is CASSLRLAGGVTDTQYF. In DNA form, the CDR3 reads TGTGCCAGCAGCCTCCGACTAGCGGGAGGGGTCACAGATACGCAGTATTTT. Supplemented by reference TRBV11-2 and TRBJ2-3, the full variable domain reads EAGVAQSPRYKIIEKRQSVAFWCNPISGHATLYWYQQILGQGPKLLIQFQNNGVVDDSQLPKDRFSAERLKGVDSTLKIQPAKLEDSAVYLCASSLRLAGGVTDTQYFGPGTRLTVL.

This clone has just one count. The gene calls are TRBV7-3 and TRBJ2-4; 9 bases fit TRBD2. After removal of 8 bases from V and 6 bases from J, the junction contained 17 bases not matched to a gene. This CDR3 spans 17 amino acids. Germline CDR1 is SGHTA and CDR2 is FQGTGA. Here the CDR3 reads CASSQGLAGRSGNIQYF. The DNA for the CDR3 is TGTGCCAGCTCACAGGGGCTAGCGGGACGTTCGGGAAACATTCAGTACTTC. The entire variable domain, with the rest obtained from reference TRBV7-3 and TRBJ2-4, is as follows: GAGVSQTPSNKVTEKGKYVELRCDPISGHTALYWYRQSLGQGPEFLIYFQGTGAADDSGLPNDRFFAVRPEGSVSTLKIQRTERGDSAVYLCASSQGLAGRSGNIQYFGAGTRLSVL.

This clone was detected only once. The chain employs TRBV28 and TRBJ2-7, with 8 bases fitting TRBD1. This CDR3 region has 13 residues. The ends lost 6 bases at V and 3 bases at J; junction bases unmatched: 4. The germline V gene encodes CDR1 MDHEN and CDR2 SYDVKM. CDR3 in amino acids: CASRGQGYYEQYF. The CDR3 region has the DNA TGTGCCAGCAGAGGACAGGGTTACTACGAGCAGTACTTC.

This clone has only one observation. The chain carries TRBV10-3 and TRBJ1-2, with a tentative D call TRBD1 (6 bases). V was trimmed by 3 bases and J by 8 bases, leaving 22 bases between them. The germline V gene encodes CDR1 ENHRY and CDR2 SYGVKD. CDR3 length: 16 amino acids. The CDR3 nucleotides read TGTGCCATCAGTGAAGTCCGGGGGGGCGGTTCGCGCGGCTACACCTTC. Protein product: CAISEVRGGGSRGYTF.

The rearrangement joins TRBV2 to TRBJ1-4, with TRBD1 matching over 8 bases. V gave up 6 bases and J gave up 5 bases; unmatched junction bases: 8. The V gene's germline CDR1 is SNHLY and CDR2 FYNNEI. This CDR3 has 15 residues. DNA of the CDR3: TGTGCCAGCAGAGCGACAGGGGCTCTCAATGAAAAACTGTTTTTT. Its protein product is CASRATGALNEKLFF.

This chain connects TRBV6-5 to TRBJ2-2; D is possibly TRBD2 (6 bases). Per the germline V gene, CDR1 is MNHEY and CDR2 is SVGAGI. The CDR3 has 14 residues. V gave up 8 bases and J gave up 2 bases, with 12 bases separating them. CDR3 amino acids: CASAPGGNTGELFF. The CDR3 nucleotides read TGTGCCAGCGCGCCCGGGGGTAACACCGGGGAGCTGTTTTTT.

The chain joins TRBV7-2 to TRBJ2-1; no reliable D call. V gave up 5 bases and J gave up 9 bases, with 11 bases separating them. Germline values: CDR1 SGHTA, CDR2 FQGNSA. The CDR3 sequence is 12 residues long. The CDR3 nucleotides are TGTGCCAGCAGCCGAGAGCTTGGTGAGCAGTTCTTC. This sequence encodes CASSRELGEQFF.

This clone was detected once. The chain joins TRBV14 to TRBJ1-2, with D hard to call. This CDR3 spans 12 amino acids. The V end was cut by 3 bases, the J end by 4 bases, with 6 bases between. Per germline, CDR1 SGHDN and CDR2 FVKESK. The CDR3 here is CASSHDFYGYTF. The CDR3, as DNA: TGTGCCAGCAGCCATGACTTCTATGGCTACACCTTC. The full variable domain, in which reference TRBV14 and TRBJ1-2 provide the parts outside the CDR3, is EAGVTQFPSHSVIEKGQTVTLRCDPISGHDNLYWYRRVMGKEIKFLLHFVKESKQDESGMPNNRFLAERTGGTYSTLKVQPAELEDSGVYFCASSHDFYGYTFGSGTRLTVV.

The rearrangement joins TRBV6-5 to TRBJ2-1, with 9 bases matching TRBD2. This CDR3 is built from 14 residues. Germline V gives CDR1 MNHEY, CDR2 SVGAGI. V gave up 5 bases and J gave up 7 bases; unmatched junction bases: 6. The CDR3 nucleotides read TGTGCCAGCAGTCCTGTCCTAGCGGGAAATGAGCAGTTCTTC. It codes for CASSPVLAGNEQFF.

The chain uses TRBV7-8 and TRBJ1-2, with D tentatively TRBD1 (5 bases). Per the germline V gene, CDR1 is SGHVS and CDR2 is FQNEAQ. Between the trimmed V and J ends, which lost 6 bases and 2 bases, there was a span of 10 bases. The CDR3 totals 13 residues. CDR3 in amino acids: CASSRRENYGYTF. As DNA, the CDR3 is TGTGCCAGCAGTCGCAGGGAAAACTATGGCTACACCTTC.

The chain is built from TRBV5-6 and TRBJ1-2, with unresolved D. Per the germline V gene, CDR1 is SGHDT and CDR2 is YYEEEE. CDR3 length equals 13 residues. V gave up 0 bases and J gave up 8 bases, with 11 bases separating them. The CDR3 protein is CASSLGEAGGYTF. In DNA form, the CDR3 reads TGTGCCAGCAGCTTGGGAGAGGCCGGAGGCTACACCTTC.

The chain joins TRBV5-3 to TRBJ2-5; 7 nucleotides agree with TRBD2. TRBV5-3 is an ORF, with its function uncertain. The CDR3 is 19 amino acids. V was clipped by 1 base and J by 5 bases; unmatched bases: 20. For the CDR3, the DNA is TGTGCCAGAAGCTTGAGTATGAGACTAGCCTTGGTCGGGAGGGAGACCCAGTACTTC. It yields the protein CARSLSMRLALVGRETQYF.

This clone showed up just a few times. V and J are TRBV10-3 and TRBJ2-1, with TRBD2 matching over 10 bases. The junction had 6 bases not matched to a gene; V was cut back by 0 bases and J by 10 bases. There are 15 residues in the CDR3. Germline CDR1 reads ENHRY; CDR2 reads SYGVKD. CDR3 coding DNA: TGTGCCATCAGTGAGTCTGTCCTAGCGGGAGAAGAGCAGTTCTTC. Translated: CAISESVLAGEEQFF.

CDR3 sequence reads: CASRDSGFGNTIYF. CDR3 nucleotides: TGTGCCAGCAGGGACAGTGGTTTTGGAAACACCATATATTTT. V gene TRBV2 combines with J gene TRBJ1-3; TRBD1 is a possible D gene (6 bases). V was trimmed by 6 bases and J by 3 bases, leaving 12 bases between them. Germline V gene sequence: CDR1 SNHLY, CDR2 FYNNEI. The CDR3 covers 14 residues.

This clone was seen a few times. The J gene is TRBJ1-2, the V gene TRBV2; 9 bases are a match to TRBD1. V lost 5 bases, J lost 8 bases, and 12 bases stayed unmatched. The CDR3 is 15 residues long. Germline V gene data show CDR1 as SNHLY and CDR2 as FYNNEI. CDR3 in amino acids: CASSPQTGGAVGYTF. CDR3 coding DNA: TGTGCCAGCAGTCCTCAAACAGGGGGCGCGGTAGGCTACACCTTC.

V gene TRBV11-2 combines with J gene TRBJ1-1; D remains ambiguous. Trimming removed 2 bases from V and 1 base from J, with 11 bases in between. This CDR3 is 15 amino acids long. Germline values: CDR1 SGHAT, CDR2 FQNNGV. The CDR3 loop is CASSLRTLGNTEAFF. The CDR3 DNA reads as TGTGCCAGCAGCTTAAGGACTCTGGGGAACACTGAAGCTTTCTTT.

The rearrangement joins TRBV5-1 to TRBJ2-5; 9 bases align to TRBD1. This CDR3 has 14 residues. The ends lost 4 bases at V and 2 bases at J; junction bases unmatched: 3. CDR1 is SGHRS and CDR2 is YFSETQ in the germline V gene. The CDR3, as DNA: TGCGCCAGCAGCCGGACAGGGGTACAAGAGACCCAGTACTTC. As protein: CASSRTGVQETQYF.

The CDR3 spells CASSDISHNGYTF. CDR3 sequence (DNA): TGTGCCAGTAGCGACATATCCCACAATGGCTACACCTTC. V and J are TRBV27 and TRBJ1-2; D unclear. Germline V gives CDR1 MNHEY, CDR2 SMNVEV (reference sequence). The CDR3 is made up of 13 amino acids. V gave up 9 bases and J gave up 6 bases, with 17 bases separating them.

The V call is TRBV30, the J call TRBJ2-1; 8 nucleotides agree with TRBD2. The CDR3 has 14 residues. CDR1 GTSNPN and CDR2 SVGIG come from the germline V gene (reference sequence). With 5 bases clipped from V and 7 bases from J, the junction kept 10 bases outside the gene matches. The CDR3 DNA follows: TGTGCCTGGGAAGGGGCGGGAGGTAGGAATGAGCAGTTCTTC. Amino acid sequence: CAWEGAGGRNEQFF.

This CDR3 reads CASSLGQGVGQPQHF. CDR3 DNA sequence: TGTGCCAGCAGCTTGGGACAGGGGGTAGGTCAGCCCCAGCATTTT. V and J are TRBV5-8 and TRBJ1-5; TRBD1 agrees at 9 bases. This CDR3 is 15 amino acids long. J gave up 6 bases and V 0 bases, and 4 bases lay outside the gene matches. Germline V gene data show CDR1 as SGHTS and CDR2 as YDEGEE. The variable domain in full, completed from reference TRBV5-8 and TRBJ1-5, reads EAGVTQSPTHLIKTRGQQATLRCSPISGHTSVYWYQQALGLGLQFLLWYDEGEERNRGNFPPRFSGRQFPNYSSELNVNALELEDSALYLCASSLGQGVGQPQHFGDGTRLSIL.

The rearrangement joins TRBV14 to TRBJ2-1, with D perhaps matching TRBD2 (6 bases). The germline CDR1 and CDR2 sequences are SGHDN and FVKESK. Trimming shortened V by 6 bases and J by 8 bases, and 14 bases separated the two germline ends. The CDR3 sequence is 13 residues long. CDR3 DNA: TGTGCCAGCAGGCCACTAGCAGGGCATGAGCAGTTCTTC. This codes for CASRPLAGHEQFF.

This clone was seen only once. The CDR3 is CAWRGQTVQANYGYTF. CDR3 sequence (DNA): TGTGCCTGGAGGGGACAAACTGTTCAAGCTAACTATGGCTACACCTTC. This chain joins TRBV30 and TRBJ1-2, with TRBD1 as a possible D gene (6 bases). Germline V gene lookup returns CDR1 GTSNPN and CDR2 SVGIG (reference sequence). The CDR3 runs to 16 residues. The V end was cut by 3 bases, the J end by 0 bases, with 17 bases between.

CDR3: CASSLDRAGATEAFF. As DNA, the CDR3 is TGCGCCAGCAGCTTGGACAGGGCGGGGGCCACTGAAGCTTTCTTT. The V and J genes are TRBV5-1 and TRBJ1-1, with a tentative D call TRBD1 (6 bases). There are 15 residues in the CDR3. Germline CDR1 is SGHRS and CDR2 is YFSETQ. V lost 0 bases and J 4 bases, leaving 13 bases between the germline ends.

V is TRBV5-4 and J is TRBJ1-5, with 8 positions matching TRBD1. V was pared by 4 bases and J by 2 bases, with 5 bases of the junction left unmatched. Germline V gene sequence: CDR1 SGHNT, CDR2 YYREEE (reference sequence). This CDR3 region has 15 residues. CDR3 loop: CASSRGQGGNQPQHF. CDR3 DNA sequence: TGTGCCAGCAGCAGAGGACAGGGCGGCAATCAGCCCCAGCATTTT.

The V call is TRBV4-1, the J call TRBJ2-4, with TRBD1 matching 7 bases. This CDR3 contains 13 residues. V shed 6 bases and J 9 bases; nucleotides not matched to a gene: 8. CDR1 and CDR2 from the germline V gene are MGHRA and YSYEKL. CDR3 nucleotides: TGCGCCAGCAGGGGCACAGGGGCGGGCATTCAGTACTTC. The encoded protein is CASRGTGAGIQYF.